The source of this T cell receptor beta chain is a study of T cells after yellow fever vaccination. One entry per CDR3 protein results from TCRdb running MiXCR on the 5' RACE reads. This table has hundreds of thousands of distinct CDR3 sequences, about 19% appearing once. The sequence was collected from a man younger than 30 who received the YFV17D yellow fever vaccine. The sample consisted of PBMCs, taken before the yellow fever booster vaccination.

The CDR3 nucleotides read TGTGCCAGCAGCCTACGGACGGAGTTATTCACAGATACGCAGTATTTT. Translation gives CASSLRTELFTDTQYF. V and J are TRBV7-2 and TRBJ2-3, with D hard to call. V was cut by 5 bases and J by 2 bases, with 17 bases left in between. The CDR3 has 16 residues. CDR1 and CDR2 from the germline V gene are SGHTA and FQGNSA. Combining the CDR3 with reference TRBV7-2 and TRBJ2-3 gives the whole variable domain GAGVSQSPSNKVTEKGKDVELRCDPISGHTALYWYRQSLGQGLEFLIYFQGNSAPDKSGLPSDRFSAERTGGSVSTLTIQRTQQEDSAVYLCASSLRTELFTDTQYFGPGTRLTVL.